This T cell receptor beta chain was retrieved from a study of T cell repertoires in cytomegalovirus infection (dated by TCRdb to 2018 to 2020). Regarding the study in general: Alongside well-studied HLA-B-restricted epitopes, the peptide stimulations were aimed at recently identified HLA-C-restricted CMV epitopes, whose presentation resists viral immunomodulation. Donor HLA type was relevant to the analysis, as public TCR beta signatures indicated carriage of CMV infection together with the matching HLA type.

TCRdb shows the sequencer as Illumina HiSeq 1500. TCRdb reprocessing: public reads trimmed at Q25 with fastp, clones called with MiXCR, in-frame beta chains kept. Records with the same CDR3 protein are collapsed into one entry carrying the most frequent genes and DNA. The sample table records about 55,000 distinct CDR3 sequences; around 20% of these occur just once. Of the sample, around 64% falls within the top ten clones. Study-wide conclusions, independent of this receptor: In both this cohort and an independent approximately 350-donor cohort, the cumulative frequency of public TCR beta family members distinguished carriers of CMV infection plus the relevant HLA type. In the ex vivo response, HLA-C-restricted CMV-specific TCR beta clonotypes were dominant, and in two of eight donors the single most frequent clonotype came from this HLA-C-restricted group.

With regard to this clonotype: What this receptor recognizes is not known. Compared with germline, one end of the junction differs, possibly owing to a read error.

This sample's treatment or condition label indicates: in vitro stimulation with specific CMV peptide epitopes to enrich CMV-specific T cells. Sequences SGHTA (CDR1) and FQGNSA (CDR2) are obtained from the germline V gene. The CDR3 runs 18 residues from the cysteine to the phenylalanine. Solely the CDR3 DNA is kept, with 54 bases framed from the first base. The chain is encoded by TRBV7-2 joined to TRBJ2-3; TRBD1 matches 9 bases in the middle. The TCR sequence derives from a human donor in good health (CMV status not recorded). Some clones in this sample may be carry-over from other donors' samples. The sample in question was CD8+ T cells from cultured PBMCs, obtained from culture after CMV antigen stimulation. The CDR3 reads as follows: CASSLGLTGGSSTDTQYF. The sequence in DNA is TGTGCCAGCAGTTTAGGGCTGACAGGGGGATCTAGCACAGATACGCAGTATTTT.